The rows below give T cell receptor beta chains drawn from one sample of a study of shared clonotypes between healthy human individuals. Sequencing used immunoSEQ multiplex PCR; TCRdb keeps in-frame clones, though not all of them. This repertoire shows 2,500,000 or so clones, over 85% found once; its top ten account for about 0.39%. The sample consisted of naive CD4+ T cells from PBMCs. Every receptor here comes from a young man in good health. Some clones in this sample may be carry-over from other donors' samples. The CDR3 runs from the conserved cysteine through the conserved F or W. D genes are given only for firm matches. Only some rows state a clone size, as once, few, many or a class for expanded clones.

abundance,j_gene,v_gene,d_gene,CDR3nt,CDR3aa
NA,TRBJ2-2,TRBV7-9,TRBD1,TGTGCCAGCAGCCCCAGGACAGGCCCCATGGAGGACACCGGGGAGCTGTTTTTT,CASSPRTGPMEDTGELFF
NA,TRBJ1-5,TRBV28,NA,TGTGCCAGCAGTTTTATCCTCCAACTCCATCAGACGGACACCTTGTCCCAGCATTTT,CASSFILQLHQTDTLSQHF
NA,TRBJ2-1,TRBV5-1,NA,TGCGCCAGCAGCTTAAACAGGGCCCATGAGCAGTTCTTC,CASSLNRAHEQFF
NA,TRBJ2-3,TRBV29-1,NA,TGCAGCGTTGTAGTCCGGGGGCGGGCAGATACGCAGTATTTT,CSVVVRGRADTQYF
NA,TRBJ2-7,TRBV30,NA,TGTGCCTGGAGTGTACGTCAGGGGTCCCTCACCTACGAGCAGTACTTC,CAWSVRQGSLTYEQYF
NA,TRBJ1-3,TRBV7-2,NA,TGTGCCAGCGGGTGGGCGGGAAACACCATATATTTT,CASGWAGNTIYF
once,TRBJ2-7,TRBV5-1,NA,TGCGCCAGCAGCTCAATAATCTGGGACCCGAAGAGGGAGAGCTACGAGCAGTACTTC,CASSSIIWDPKRESYEQYF
NA,TRBJ2-7,TRBV5-1,NA,TGCGCCAGCAGTCGGGACGGCGACTCCTACGAGCAGTACTTC,CASSRDGDSYEQYF
NA,TRBJ2-1,TRBV5-1,TRBD2,TGCGCCAGCAGCTGGAGGCCCGCGGGACTAGCGGTAAACAATGAGCAGTTCTTC,CASSWRPAGLAVNNEQFF
NA,TRBJ2-2,TRBV7-9,NA,TGTGCCAGCAGCTCGCCCCCAGCTGGCGGGGAGCTGTTTTTT,CASSSPPAGGELFF
NA,TRBJ1-4,TRBV25-1,NA,TGTGCCAGCAGGGACAGCGGTAATGAAAAACTGTTTTTT,CASRDSGNEKLFF
NA,TRBJ1-6,TRBV6-5,NA,TGTGCCAGCAGTTACTCGAGGGTCACTCGATGGTCACCCCTCCACTTT,CASSYSRVTRWSPLHF
NA,TRBJ2-1,TRBV6-5,TRBD1,TGTGCCAGCAAGGGACAGGGAGAATGGGATGAGCAGTTCTTC,CASKGQGEWDEQFF
NA,TRBJ1-2,TRBV28,NA,TGTGCCAGCATGGCCCCCGGACAGTTTCGCTATGGCTACACCTTC,CASMAPGQFRYGYTF
NA,TRBJ2-3,TRBV28,NA,TGTGCCAGCAGCCCGGTTATGGCCCTGGGGGAGTATTTT,CASSPVMALGEYF
once,TRBJ2-2,TRBV27,NA,TGTGCCAGCAGTCCTGACAGGATTTCTCGTGGCCGATTATCGAGGACCGGGGAGCTGTTTTTT,CASSPDRISRGRLSRTGELFF
NA,TRBJ2-7,TRBV6-6,TRBD2,TGTGCCAGCAGACCCGGGACTAGCGGAATCTACGAGCAGTACTTC,CASRPGTSGIYEQYF
NA,TRBJ2-7,TRBV5-3,NA,TGTGCCAGAAGCTCCCCTGGTATGGGGGCCGCAGCGCTCGAGCAGTACTTC,CARSSPGMGAAALEQYF
NA,TRBJ1-2,TRBV27,NA,TGTGCCAGCAGTTCTCTCCGGGGGCTGTATGGCTACACCTTC,CASSSLRGLYGYTF
NA,TRBJ2-3,TRBV5-1,NA,TGCGCCAGCAGCTTTAGCGATACTAGCACAGATACGCAGTATTTT,CASSFSDTSTDTQYF
NA,TRBJ2-3,TRBV7-3,NA,TGTGCCAGCAGCTTAACCCGTGGTCAGGGCGGCACAGATACGCAGTATTTT,CASSLTRGQGGTDTQYF
NA,TRBJ2-2,TRBV11-3,TRBD1,TGTGCCAGCAGCCACGGGACAGGGGGCTTTCCCGGGGAGCTGTTTTTT,CASSHGTGGFPGELFF
NA,TRBJ2-3,TRBV19,NA,TGTGCCAGTAGTACTTCGACCGACGGAGATACGCAGTATTTT,CASSTSTDGDTQYF
NA,TRBJ2-7,TRBV7-9,NA,TGTGCCAGCACCCTTGGGCGGGGGCACTACGAGCAGTACTTC,CASTLGRGHYEQYF
NA,TRBJ2-7,TRBV5-1,TRBD2,TGCGCCAGCAGCTCGCTAGGGACTAGCGGGGCGGGTAATCCCTACGAGCAGTACTTC,CASSSLGTSGAGNPYEQYF
NA,TRBJ2-5,TRBV5-1,NA,TGCGCCAGCAGCCCGATACCCACAGGAGTGGCCCAGTACTTC,CASSPIPTGVAQYF
NA,TRBJ2-1,TRBV10-3,TRBD2,TGTGCCTCCCGACTTTCCACTAGCGACGGTGAGCAGTTCTTC,CASRLSTSDGEQFF
NA,TRBJ1-4,TRBV18,NA,TGTGCCAGCTCACCAAGGACAGTCCAGGGAAAACTGTTTTTT,CASSPRTVQGKLFF
NA,TRBJ2-7,TRBV18,NA,TGTGCCAGCTCTTATACAGACAAGCCCCGGGAGCAGTACTTC,CASSYTDKPREQYF
NA,TRBJ2-3,TRBV7-2,NA,TGTGCCAGCAGCTTTGGCAGCCGCACAGATACGCAGTATTTT,CASSFGSRTDTQYF
NA,TRBJ1-5,TRBV28,NA,TGTGCCAGCACCCTGGGGGGGATTGGTGGGCCCCAGCATTTT,CASTLGGIGGPQHF
few,TRBJ1-5,TRBV30,NA,TGTGCCTGGAGTAATGTAGGGGGCAATCAGCCCCAGCATTTT,CAWSNVGGNQPQHF
NA,TRBJ2-7,TRBV4-1,NA,TGCGCCAGCAGCCATTTGGAACAGGGACGTGTACCCTACGAGCAGTACTTC,CASSHLEQGRVPYEQYF
NA,TRBJ2-3,TRBV28,NA,TGTGCCAGCAGTTTACGGGGAGATACGCAGTATTTT,CASSLRGDTQYF
NA,TRBJ2-1,TRBV5-1,TRBD2,TGCGCCAGCAGCTTGGCACTAGCGGGAGGGCCCAATGAGCAGTTCTTC,CASSLALAGGPNEQFF
NA,TRBJ2-1,TRBV28,TRBD2,TGTGCCAGCAGGCCCGGGACTAGAAGTTATGAGCAGTTCTTC,CASRPGTRSYEQFF
NA,TRBJ2-5,TRBV9,TRBD2,TGTGCCAGCAGCGTAGAATCGGGACTAGCGGGGACCTTACAAGAGACCCAGTACTTC,CASSVESGLAGTLQETQYF
once,TRBJ1-2,TRBV5-6,NA,TGTGCCAGCAGTTTGGAGGGCTTTTATGGCTACACCTTC,CASSLEGFYGYTF
NA,TRBJ2-5,TRBV5-1,NA,TGCGCCAGCGCCCCTCTGCCCCAAGAGACCCAGTACTTC,CASAPLPQETQYF
once,TRBJ2-2,TRBV7-2,TRBD2,TGTGCCAGCAGCTTATACCGGGGGGGCACCGGGGAGCTGTTTTTT,CASSLYRGGTGELFF
NA,TRBJ1-2,TRBV11-3,NA,TGTGCCAGCAGACCCCGGGGGAATGGCTACACCTTC,CASRPRGNGYTF
NA,TRBJ2-7,TRBV7-2,NA,TGTGCCAGCAGCCCGGGGGTCGGGGCCCCTCCTCGCGAGCAGTACTTC,CASSPGVGAPPREQYF
once,TRBJ2-7,TRBV10-1,TRBD1,TGCGCCAGCAGTGCACAGGGGATCGACGAGCAGTACTTC,CASSAQGIDEQYF
NA,TRBJ1-5,TRBV15,NA,TGTGCCACCAGCAGGTCAAATCAGCCCCAGCATTTT,CATSRSNQPQHF
NA,TRBJ2-2,TRBV13,NA,TGTGCCAGCAGCTTGAGTGGGACAAGGGGCACCGGGGAGCTGTTTTTT,CASSLSGTRGTGELFF
NA,TRBJ2-1,TRBV9,TRBD2,TGTGCCAGCAGCGATAGCGGGAACTCCTACAATGAGCAGTTCTTC,CASSDSGNSYNEQFF
NA,TRBJ1-1,TRBV18,NA,TGTGCCAGCTCCCCATTCCGGACCGGAGTGAACACTGAAGCTTTCTTT,CASSPFRTGVNTEAFF
NA,TRBJ2-1,TRBV7-3,TRBD2,TGTGCCAGCAGCTGGACTAGCGGGAGTAGCAATGAGCAGTTCTTC,CASSWTSGSSNEQFF
NA,TRBJ1-1,TRBV20-1,NA,TGCAGTGCTAGTCAGTATAGAGCTTTCTTT,CSASQYRAFF
NA,TRBJ1-3,TRBV6-1,NA,TGTGCCAGCAGCGGAGGGTATGGTGGAAACACCATATATTTT,CASSGGYGGNTIYF
NA,TRBJ1-4,TRBV28,TRBD1,TGTGCCACCCGACAGGGGAATAATGAAAAACTGTTTTTT,CATRQGNNEKLFF
NA,TRBJ2-6,TRBV10-1,TRBD1,TGCGCCAGCAGTGCGCGAAACAGGGGATTAGGGTTCTCTGGGGCCAACGTCCTGACTTTC,CASSARNRGLGFSGANVLTF
NA,TRBJ1-1,TRBV10-1,TRBD1,TGCGCCAGCAGCCCCGGGACAGCTAACACTGAAGCTTTCTTT,CASSPGTANTEAFF
NA,TRBJ2-1,TRBV10-3,TRBD2,TGTGCCATCAGGTCAGGGACTACCAATGAGCAGTTCTTC,CAIRSGTTNEQFF
NA,TRBJ1-1,TRBV10-3,NA,TGTGCCACCTTGGGAGAGCCGATGAACACTGAAGCTTTCTTT,CATLGEPMNTEAFF
NA,TRBJ2-7,TRBV5-1,TRBD1,TGCGCCAGCAGCCCGGCCAGGGGGCAGGACGAGCAGTACTTC,CASSPARGQDEQYF
NA,TRBJ1-1,TRBV6-6,NA,TGTGCCAGCAGTTACTTCGGGCAGCTGAACACTGAAGCTTTCTTT,CASSYFGQLNTEAFF
NA,TRBJ2-2,TRBV10-2,NA,TGCGCCAGCAGTGGCCGGAAGAACACCGGGGAGCTGTTTTTT,CASSGRKNTGELFF
NA,TRBJ2-7,TRBV28,TRBD1,TGTGCCAGTCAAACAGGGGGCCCCTACGAGCAGTACTTC,CASQTGGPYEQYF